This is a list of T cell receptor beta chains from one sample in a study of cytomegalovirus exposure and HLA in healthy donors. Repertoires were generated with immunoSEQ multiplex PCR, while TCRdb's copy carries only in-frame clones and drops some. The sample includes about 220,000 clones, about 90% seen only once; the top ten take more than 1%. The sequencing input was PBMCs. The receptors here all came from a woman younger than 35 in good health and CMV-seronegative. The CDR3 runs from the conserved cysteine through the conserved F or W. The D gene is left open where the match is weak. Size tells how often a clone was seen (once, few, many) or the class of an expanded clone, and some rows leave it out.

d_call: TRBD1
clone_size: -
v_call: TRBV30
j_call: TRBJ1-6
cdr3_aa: CAWMGTGRSPLHF
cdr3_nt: TGTGCCTGGATGGGGACAGGTCGTTCACCCCTCCACTTT

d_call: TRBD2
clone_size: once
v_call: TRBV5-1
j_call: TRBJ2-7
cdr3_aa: CASSFGTSGIYEQYF
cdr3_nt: TGCGCCAGCAGCTTCGGGACTAGCGGAATATACGAGCAGTACTTC

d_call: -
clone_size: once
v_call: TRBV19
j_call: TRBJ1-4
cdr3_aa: CASRARNNEKLFF
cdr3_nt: TGTGCCAGTAGGGCGCGGAACAATGAAAAACTGTTTTTT

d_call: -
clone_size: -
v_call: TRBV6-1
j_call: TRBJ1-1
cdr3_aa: CASKGLTNTEAFF
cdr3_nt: TGTGCCAGCAAGGGGCTGACGAACACTGAAGCTTTCTTT

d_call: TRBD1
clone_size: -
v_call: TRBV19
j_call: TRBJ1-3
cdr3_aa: CASARDREYTIYF
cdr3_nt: TGTGCCAGTGCGCGGGACAGGGAATACACCATATATTTT

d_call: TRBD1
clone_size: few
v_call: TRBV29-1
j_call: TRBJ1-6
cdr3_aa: CSAGTGDNSPLHF
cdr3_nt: TGCAGCGCAGGGACAGGGGATAATTCACCCCTCCACTTT

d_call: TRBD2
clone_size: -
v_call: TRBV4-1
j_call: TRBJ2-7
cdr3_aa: CASASSGSPLSYEQYF
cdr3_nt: TGCGCCAGCGCTTCTAGCGGGAGTCCCCTTTCCTACGAGCAGTACTTC

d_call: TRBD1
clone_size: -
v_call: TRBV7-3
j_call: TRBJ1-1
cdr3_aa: CASSRTGRNTEAFF
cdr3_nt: TGTGCCAGCAGCCGGACAGGACGGAACACTGAAGCTTTCTTT

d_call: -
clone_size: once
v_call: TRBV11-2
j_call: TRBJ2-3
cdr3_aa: CASSPPLDFTEDTQYF
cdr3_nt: TGTGCCAGCAGCCCCCCCCTAGATTTTACTGAAGATACGCAGTATTTT

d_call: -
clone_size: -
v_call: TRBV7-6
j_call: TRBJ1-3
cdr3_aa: CASSRDNGNTIYF
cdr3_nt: TGTGCCAGCAGCAGGGACAACGGAAACACCATATATTTT

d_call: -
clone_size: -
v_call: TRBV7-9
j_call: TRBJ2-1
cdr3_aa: CASSLDAGHNEQFF
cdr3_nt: TGTGCCAGCAGCTTAGATGCAGGTCACAATGAGCAGTTCTTC

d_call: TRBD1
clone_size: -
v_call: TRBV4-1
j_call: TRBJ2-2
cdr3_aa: CASSRSGTGVGTGELFF
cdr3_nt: TGCGCCAGCAGCCGTTCCGGGACAGGGGTTGGTACCGGGGAGCTGTTTTTT

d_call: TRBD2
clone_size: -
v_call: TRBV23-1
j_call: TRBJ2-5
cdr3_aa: CASSPAGDETQYF
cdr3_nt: TGCGCCAGCAGTCCGGCGGGGGACGAGACCCAGTACTTC

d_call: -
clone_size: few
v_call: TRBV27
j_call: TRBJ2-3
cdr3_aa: CASSSTASLFLSGTDTQYF
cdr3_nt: TGTGCCAGCAGTTCCACCGCTTCATTATTTTTGTCGGGCACAGATACGCAGTATTTT

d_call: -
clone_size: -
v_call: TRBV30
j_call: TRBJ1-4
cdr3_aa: CAWSNPGATNEKLFF
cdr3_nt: TGTGCCTGGAGTAACCCTGGAGCAACTAATGAAAAACTGTTTTTT

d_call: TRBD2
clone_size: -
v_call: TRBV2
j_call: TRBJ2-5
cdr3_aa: CASSWGGQETQYF
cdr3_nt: TGTGCCAGCAGCTGGGGGGGTCAAGAGACCCAGTACTTC

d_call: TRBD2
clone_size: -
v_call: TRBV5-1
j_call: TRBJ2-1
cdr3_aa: CASGRGLAGGPSYNEQFF
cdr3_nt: TGCGCCAGCGGCAGGGGACTAGCGGGAGGTCCCTCCTACAATGAGCAGTTCTTC

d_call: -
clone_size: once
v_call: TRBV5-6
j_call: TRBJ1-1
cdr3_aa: CASSLAWAGAMNTEAFF
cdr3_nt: TGTGCCAGCAGCTTGGCCTGGGCAGGGGCCATGAACACTGAAGCTTTCTTT

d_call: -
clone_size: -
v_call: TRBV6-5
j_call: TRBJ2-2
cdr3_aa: CASSYPFLGNTGELFF
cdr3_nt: TGTGCCAGCAGTTACCCCTTCCTAGGGAACACCGGGGAGCTGTTTTTT

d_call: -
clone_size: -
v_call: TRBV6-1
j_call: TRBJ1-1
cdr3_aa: CASSDIRQANTEAFF
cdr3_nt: TGTGCCAGCAGTGATATCCGACAGGCGAACACTGAAGCTTTCTTT

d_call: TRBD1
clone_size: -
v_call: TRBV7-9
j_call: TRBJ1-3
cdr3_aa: CASSSDRGPGNTIYF
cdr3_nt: TGTGCCAGCAGCTCGGACAGGGGCCCTGGAAACACCATATATTTT

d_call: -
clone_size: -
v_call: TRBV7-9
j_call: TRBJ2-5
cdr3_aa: CASSQWDSIRETQYF
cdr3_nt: TGTGCCAGCAGCCAGTGGGACTCAATAAGGGAGACCCAGTACTTC

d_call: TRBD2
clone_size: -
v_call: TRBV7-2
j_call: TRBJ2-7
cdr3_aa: CASSLGLAGGPGDEQYF
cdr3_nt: TGTGCCAGCAGTCTCGGACTAGCGGGAGGGCCCGGCGACGAGCAGTACTTC

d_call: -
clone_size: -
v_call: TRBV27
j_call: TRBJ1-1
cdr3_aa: CASSLGFYTEAFF
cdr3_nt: TGTGCCAGCAGTTTAGGCTTTTACACTGAAGCTTTCTTT

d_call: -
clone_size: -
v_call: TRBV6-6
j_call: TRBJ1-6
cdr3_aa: CASSSHASYCRF
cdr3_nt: TGTGCCAGCAGTTCGCACGCCTCATACTGTCGTTTC